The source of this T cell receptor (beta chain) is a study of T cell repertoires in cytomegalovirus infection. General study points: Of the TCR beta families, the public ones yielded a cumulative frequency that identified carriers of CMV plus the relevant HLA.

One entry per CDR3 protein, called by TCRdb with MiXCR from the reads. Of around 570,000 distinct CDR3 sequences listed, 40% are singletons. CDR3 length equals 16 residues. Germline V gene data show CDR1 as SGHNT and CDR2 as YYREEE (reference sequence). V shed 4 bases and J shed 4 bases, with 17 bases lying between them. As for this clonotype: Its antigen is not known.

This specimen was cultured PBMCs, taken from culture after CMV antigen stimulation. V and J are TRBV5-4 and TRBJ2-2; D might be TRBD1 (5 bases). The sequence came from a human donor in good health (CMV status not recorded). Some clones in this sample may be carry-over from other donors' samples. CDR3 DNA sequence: TGTGCCAGCAGCCCCGAACCAAGACAGAGCACCGGGGAGCTGTTTTTT. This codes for CASSPEPRQSTGELFF.